The clone carrying this TCR beta chain was seen ten or more times. Its target is unknown. Using its own MiXCR run on the 5' RACE reads, TCRdb lists one record per CDR3 protein. The repertoire holds roughly 20,000 distinct CDR3 sequences, 2.8% seen once, with 7.7% in the top ten. Germline V gene data show CDR1 as SGHNT and CDR2 as YENEEA. The CDR3 runs 14 residues. The V and J ends lost 0 bases and 0 bases respectively, with 6 bases between them. This specimen comes from a study of spatial heterogeneity in lung cancer. The time point: sample taken at primary tumor resection. Approximately 70 TRACERx patients with early, untreated non-small cell lung cancer donated samples. Without sorting, whole RNA was sequenced from tumor, nontumor lung or frozen PBMC. Study conclusions and caveats: Tracking of ubiquitous and regional nonsynonymous mutations by counts of ubiquitous and regional expanded TCRs, respectively, was seen. Tumor T-cell coverage was an estimated 7% or so for alpha and roughly 13% for beta chains. For expanded intratumoral alpha and beta TCRs, counts tracked tumor mutation counts.

This specimen consisted of lung tumor tissue, obtained at surgery. V usage is TRBV11-3 and J usage is TRBJ2-7; D call uncertain. The clonotype was recovered from a male donor with early-stage non-small cell lung cancer. In nucleotides, the CDR3 is TGTGCCAGCAGCTTAGACCTCAGCTCCTACGAGCAGTACTTC. Protein sequence: CASSLDLSSYEQYF.